This TCR beta chain came from a study of blood T cell repertoires in COVID-19. Turning to the study itself: Material from acute and convalescent COVID-19 was sourced from the United States, Italy and Spain. T cells, B-cell-depleted T cells, or PBMCs provided the cDNA or gDNA that served as material.

As originally analysed: Reference gene primer amplification gave estimated nucleated cell counts. The table came from immunoSEQ multiplex PCR; TCRdb's copy has only in-frame clones and leaves some out. V, J and clone size were drawn from that table, and D and trimming were deduced from the DNA. The table lists roughly 330,000 clones, about 89% of them singletons. Self-reported history from a screening survey and questionnaire set each donor's cohort. CDR1 and CDR2 from the germline V gene are MNHEY and SVGAGI. This CDR3 has 14 residues. V dropped 8 bases and J dropped 4; count of bases not matched to a gene: 8.

Sequencing was done on a sample of PBMCs or T cells enriched from blood (not recorded which). The chain carries TRBV6-5 and TRBJ1-2, with 9 bases aligning to TRBD1. The source of this sequence is a woman in her 30s who had recovered from COVID-19. CDR3 in amino acids: CASARDRAPYGYTF. The CDR3 DNA is TGTGCCAGCGCCCGGGACAGGGCCCCCTATGGCTACACCTTC.